A single sample gave rise to the 21 T cell receptor beta chains below, sequenced in a study of blood T cell repertoires in COVID-19. Sequencing used immunoSEQ multiplex PCR; TCRdb keeps in-frame clones, though not all of them. The table lists roughly 79,000 clones, 70% to 90% of them singletons. Material: peripheral blood. The receptors shown here come from a woman aged 80 or over with active or convalescent COVID-19.

The gene calls are TRBV6-2 or TRBV6-3 and TRBJ1-1; 8 bases map to TRBD1. Per germline, CDR1 MNHEY and CDR2 SVGEGT. This CDR3 region has 16 residues. Trimming removed 2 bases from V and 0 bases from J; junction bases left unmatched: 5. The CDR3 DNA follows: TGTGCCAGCAGTTACCCCGGACAGGGTCTGAACACTGAAGCTTTCTTT. This codes for CASSYPGQGLNTEAFF.

The J gene is TRBJ2-3, the V gene TRBV28; 7 bases agree with TRBD1. V shed 6 bases, J shed 0 bases, and the junction held 6 bases outside the gene matches. The CDR3 runs to 15 residues. Germline lookup yields CDR1 MDHEN and CDR2 SYDVKM. The CDR3 region has the DNA TGTGCCAGCAGCCCCAAGGGGGCGAGCACAGATACGCAGTATTTT. This sequence encodes CASSPKGASTDTQYF.

The chain carries TRBV2 and TRBJ2-1; no clear D. Deletions cut 0 bases from V and 6 bases from J, with 12 bases between. Germline V gene sequence: CDR1 SNHLY, CDR2 FYNNEI. The CDR3 sequence is 15 residues long. For the CDR3, the DNA is TGTGCCAGCAGTGAAGCGCTTCGGGTGGTCAATGAGCAGTTCTTC. Translation: CASSEALRVVNEQFF.

Comments on this clone: This sample includes further DNA sequences coding for the same CDR3. The chain combines TRBV19 with TRBJ1-1; 7 nucleotides line up with TRBD1. CDR1 is LNHDA, CDR2 SQIVND, per germline (reference sequence). V shed 2 bases, J shed 1 base, and the junction held 1 base outside the gene matches. The length of the CDR3 is 14 residues. The CDR3 DNA is TGTGCCAGTAGTATACGGACAGGGAACACTGAAGCTTTCTTT. Protein sequence: CASSIRTGNTEAFF.

The chain combines TRBV5-6 with TRBJ1-6; TRBD1 matches 9 bases. The length of the CDR3 is 16 residues. V was clipped by 3 bases and J by 6 bases; unmatched bases: 7. Germline V gives CDR1 SGHDT, CDR2 YYEEEE. For the CDR3, the DNA is TGTGCCAGCAGCTCTGGGACAGGGACGGGTAATTCACCCCTCCACTTT. Translating gives CASSSGTGTGNSPLHF.

The chain couples TRBV30 to TRBJ2-7; the match to TRBD1 covers 9 bases. Germline trimming cut 0 bases from V and 2 bases from J; bases unmatched to any gene: 2. Germline V gene lookup returns CDR1 GTSNPN and CDR2 SVGIG (reference sequence). This CDR3 region has 14 residues. CDR3 nucleotide sequence: TGTGCCTGGAGTGTGACAGGGGGGCCCTACGAGCAGTACTTC. Translation: CAWSVTGGPYEQYF.

The rearrangement uses TRBV7-2 and TRBJ1-1, with a tentative D call TRBD1 (6 bases). Germline CDR1 reads SGHTA; CDR2 reads FQGNSA. Trimming stripped 1 base from V and 5 bases from J, with 11 bases between. This CDR3 contains 14 residues. The CDR3 is CASSLGQGKTEAFF. The CDR3 region has the DNA TGTGCCAGCAGCTTAGGGCAGGGGAAGACTGAAGCTTTCTTT.

The V gene is TRBV11-3, the J gene TRBJ1-5; no firm D call. The CDR3 runs to 17 residues. CDR1 and CDR2 (germline): SGHNT, YENEEA. Trimming removed 0 bases at V and 0 bases at J, with 12 bases between. Here the CDR3 reads CASSLDRLSVSNQPQHF. The CDR3 DNA sequence: TGTGCCAGCAGCTTAGATAGGCTCAGCGTTAGCAATCAGCCCCAGCATTTT.

This chain connects TRBV14 to TRBJ1-3; D gene ambiguous. CDR3 size: 15 residues. Germline V gives CDR1 SGHDN, CDR2 FVKESK. V dropped 0 bases and J dropped 3 bases, with 9 bases sitting between them. For the CDR3, the DNA is TGTGCCAGCAGCCAAGATTACATTATTGGAAACACCATATATTTT. Its translation is CASSQDYIIGNTIYF.

The V and J genes are TRBV3-1 (or the pseudogene TRBV3-2) and TRBJ1-1; the match to TRBD1 covers 7 bases. The CDR3 totals 13 residues. Per the germline V gene, CDR1 is LGHDT and CDR2 is YNNKEL (reference sequence). V lost 5 bases and J lost 6; bases outside the gene matches: 6. The CDR3 bases are TGTGCCAGCAGCGCAAACAGGGGCGCTGAAGCTTTCTTT. Amino acid sequence: CASSANRGAEAFF.

V gene TRBV5-4 combines with J gene TRBJ1-4; 7 positions match TRBD1. CDR1 is SGHNT and CDR2 is YYREEE in the germline V gene (reference sequence). V shed 2 bases, J shed 8 bases, and the junction held 9 bases outside the gene matches. The CDR3 is 15 amino acids. The CDR3 DNA reads TGTGCCAGCAGCTTTAAGGGGGCGGGAAAGGAAAAACTGTTTTTT. Its protein is CASSFKGAGKEKLFF.

The chain combines TRBV29-1 with TRBJ1-2; 7 bases fit TRBD1. CDR1 is SQVTM, CDR2 ANQGSEA, per germline. The CDR3 length is 13 residues. Losses at the gene ends were 6 bases for V and 4 bases for J; bases not matched to a gene: 8. The CDR3, as DNA: TGCAGCGTCGGTACAGGGGACTTCTATGGCTACACCTTC. Protein sequence: CSVGTGDFYGYTF.

The chain employs TRBV19 and TRBJ2-7; D is uncertain. Germline CDR1 is LNHDA and CDR2 is SQIVND (reference sequence). V was pared by 6 bases and J by 0 bases, with 15 bases between. This CDR3 region has 15 residues. The CDR3 here is CASSHGHLASYEQYF. CDR3 in DNA: TGTGCCAGTAGCCATGGCCATCTCGCCTCCTACGAGCAGTACTTC.

V and J are TRBV9 and TRBJ1-4, with 8 bases that match TRBD1. This CDR3 contains 17 residues. V lost 0 bases and J lost 0; bases outside the gene matches: 4. CDR1 and CDR2 from the germline V gene are SGDLS and YYNGEE. The CDR3 is CASSVAGQGATNEKLFF. CDR3 bases: TGTGCCAGCAGCGTAGCTGGACAGGGAGCAACTAATGAAAAACTGTTTTTT.

This clone was recorded only once. The genes are TRBV4-1 and TRBJ1-2; 8 bases line up with TRBD1. The length of the CDR3 is 16 residues. CDR1 and CDR2 from the germline V gene are MGHRA and YSYEKL. V lost 2 bases and J lost 7; bases outside the gene matches: 12. The CDR3 DNA reads as TGCGCCAGCAGCCAATCTAGCCCGCAGGGGGCTCCTGGCTACACCTTC. It yields the protein CASSQSSPQGAPGYTF.

The rearrangement joins TRBV18 to TRBJ2-7, with 8 bases lining up with TRBD2. CDR3 length: 13 residues. Germline lookup yields CDR1 KGHSH and CDR2 LQKENI. V lost 2 bases, J lost 5 bases, and 2 bases stayed unmatched. For the CDR3, the DNA is TGTGCCAGCTCACCAAGGACTAGCCACGAGCAGTACTTC. This gives the protein CASSPRTSHEQYF.

V gene TRBV6-5 combines with J gene TRBJ1-1; no reliable D call. The CDR3 sequence is 11 residues long. With 9 bases removed from V and 1 base from J, the gap between germline ends came to 6 bases. Germline lookup yields CDR1 MNHEY and CDR2 SVGAGI. The CDR3 here is CASPGNTEAFF. CDR3 bases: TGTGCCAGTCCCGGGAACACTGAAGCTTTCTTT.

This CDR3 reads CASSQARYTGELFF. CDR3 coding DNA: TGTGCCAGCAGCCAGGCTCGTTACACCGGGGAGCTGTTTTTT. This sequence joins TRBV14 and TRBJ2-2; no reliable D call. V lost 3 bases to trimming and J lost 3 bases, with 8 bases between them. CDR1 and CDR2 from the germline V gene are SGHDN and FVKESK. The CDR3 consists of 14 residues.

The chain is built from TRBV2 and TRBJ1-1; no firm D call. CDR3 length equals 13 residues. Trimming shortened V by 2 bases and J by 0 bases, and 4 bases separated the two germline ends. Germline values: CDR1 SNHLY, CDR2 FYNNEI. CDR3 DNA sequence: TGTGCCAGCAGTGAACAGGTGAACACTGAAGCTTTCTTT. This encodes CASSEQVNTEAFF.

V and J are TRBV7-2 and TRBJ1-4, with D unresolved. The ends were cut back, 5 bases at V and 5 bases at J, with 9 bases in the middle. The CDR3 is 13 residues long. Germline-derived CDR1 and CDR2 are SGHTA and FQGNSA. CDR3 bases: TGTGCCAGCAGCACCCGGTCCAATGAAAAACTGTTTTTT. As protein: CASSTRSNEKLFF.

This clone showed up just once. The chain joins TRBV6-5 to TRBJ2-3; tentative D call: TRBD1 (5 bases). CDR3 length: 14 amino acids. Germline CDR1 and CDR2: MNHEY and SVGAGI. The V and J ends lost 2 bases and 3 bases respectively, with 9 bases between them. CDR3 amino acids: CASSYDSPTDTQYF. DNA of the CDR3: TGTGCCAGCAGTTACGACAGCCCAACAGATACGCAGTATTTT.